This record concerns one T cell receptor beta chain sequence. The sample originates from a study of blood T cell repertoires in COVID-19. Study at large: Samples of COVID-19 (acute and convalescent) were obtained from the United States, Italy and Spain. The analysed material was cDNA or gDNA that came from T cells, B-cell-depleted T cells, or PBMCs.

Germline CDR1 is SEHNR and CDR2 is FQNEAQ (reference sequence). Unmatched junction bases numbered 5, after V lost 1 base and J lost 4 bases. The CDR3 is 16 residues long. Authors' processing steps: The authors estimated nucleated cell counts from reference gene primer amplification. Assay used: immunoSEQ multiplex PCR; TCRdb lists only in-frame clones, some missing. D and trimming were read from the DNA, whereas the V and J calls and clone size are those reported in that table. The sample carries some 240,000 clones, around four fifths recorded once. V gene TRBV7-9 combines with J gene TRBJ2-1; 9 bases align to TRBD2. The clonotype comes from a woman in her sixties with active or convalescent COVID-19. The source material was peripheral blood. CDR3 residues: CASSLVGGGAYNEQFF. CDR3 bases: TGTGCCAGCAGCTTAGTCGGCGGGGGGGCTTACAATGAGCAGTTCTTC.